The T cell receptor beta chain under discussion was sequenced for a study of blood T cell repertoires in COVID-19. This clone was picked up one time. Authors' analysis steps: The authors estimated nucleated cell counts from reference gene primer amplification. Measured with immunoSEQ multiplex PCR; TCRdb has only the in-frame clones, and not every one. That table gives V, J and clone size, and the DNA gave D and trimming. The table lists 65,000 to 100,000 clones, under 85% of them singletons. The CDR3 runs to 16 residues. Sequenced material: peripheral blood. This TCR was recovered from a human donor in a cohort sampled during active COVID-19. This chain uses TRBV21-1 with TRBJ2-7; the table gives TRBD2 as D, unverified against the DNA. TRBV21-1 is a known pseudogene. The DNA for the CDR3 is TGTGCCAGCAGCAAAGGCGGTAGCGGGGGACCTTACGAGCAGTACTTC. It translates to CASSKGGSGGPYEQYF.